This T cell receptor (beta chain) derives from a study of OX40 agonist ivuxolimab in advanced cancers. Sequencing used immunoSEQ multiplex PCR; TCRdb keeps in-frame clones, though not all of them. The sample carries around 63,000 clones, 60% to 85% recorded once. This clone showed up just once. Germline values: CDR1 SNHLY, CDR2 FYNNEI. With 7 bases clipped from V and 6 bases from J, the junction kept 6 bases outside the gene matches. The CDR3 is 13 residues long. Sequenced here: CD4+ or CD8+ T cells sorted from blood, sampled in a trial of the OX40 agonist ivuxolimab. The V call is TRBV2, the J call TRBJ2-1, with 7 bases lining up with TRBD1. The source is an adult with an advanced solid tumor such as melanoma, head and neck, liver or kidney cancer. The chain's CDR3 is CASNNRGGNEQFF. The CDR3 region has the DNA TGTGCCAGCAACAACAGGGGTGGCAATGAGCAGTTCTTC. Full variable domain (rest looked up from reference TRBV2 and TRBJ2-1): EPEVTQTPSHQVTQMGQEVILRCVPISNHLYFYWYRQILGQKVEFLVSFYNNEISEKSEIFDDQFSVERPDGSNFTLKIRSTKLEDSAMYFCASNNRGGNEQFFGPGTRLTVL.